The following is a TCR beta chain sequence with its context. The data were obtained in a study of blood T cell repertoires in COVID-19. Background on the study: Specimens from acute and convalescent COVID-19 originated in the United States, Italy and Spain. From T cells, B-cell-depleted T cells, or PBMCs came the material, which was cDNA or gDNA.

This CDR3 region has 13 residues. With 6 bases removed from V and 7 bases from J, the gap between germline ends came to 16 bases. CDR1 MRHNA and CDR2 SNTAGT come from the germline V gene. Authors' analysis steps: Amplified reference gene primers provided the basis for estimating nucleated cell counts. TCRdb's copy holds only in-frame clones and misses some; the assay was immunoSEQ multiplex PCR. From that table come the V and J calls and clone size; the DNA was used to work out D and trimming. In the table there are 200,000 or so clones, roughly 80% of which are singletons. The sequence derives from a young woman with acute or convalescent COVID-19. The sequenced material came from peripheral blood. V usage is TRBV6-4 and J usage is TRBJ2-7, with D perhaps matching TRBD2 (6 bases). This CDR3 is CASSQPFGGEQYF. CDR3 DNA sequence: TGTGCCAGCAGCCAACCCTTTGGGGGGGAGCAGTACTTC.